This T cell receptor (beta chain) stems from a study of shared clonotypes between healthy human individuals. The CDR3 extends over 13 amino acids. The V end was cut by 1 base, the J end by 8 bases, with 11 bases between. Germline V CDR1 and CDR2: MNHNS, SASEGT. Sequenced by immunoSEQ multiplex PCR; TCRdb stores in-frame clones only, minus some. The sample comprises over a million clones, approximately 70% of which are singletons, and about 1.5% rests with the top ten. Sequences were obtained from memory CD4+ T cells sorted from blood. The sample's subset: CD45RA-negative fraction. This clonotype was obtained from a man between 18 and 29 years old in good health. The V call is TRBV6-1, the J call TRBJ1-2; D call uncertain. CDR3: CASSEVPRQGYTF. The CDR3 DNA is TGTGCCAGCAGTGAAGTTCCCCGGCAAGGCTACACCTTC.